The source of this T cell receptor beta chain is a study of patients and donors after allogeneic stem cell transplantation. This clonotype has only a few counts. J lost 4 bases, V lost 5 bases, and 4 bases had no gene match. This CDR3 contains 13 residues. Germline CDR1 and CDR2: MGHRA and YSYEKL. One entry per CDR3 protein, called by TCRdb with MiXCR from the RT-PCR reads. Seen here are 800,000 to 1,000,000 distinct CDR3 sequences, about a sixth observed once, and the top ten hold roughly 6%. The TCR comes from a human donor who was either an allogeneic HSCT recipient or a stem cell or donor lymphocyte infusion donor (not recorded which). It is not recorded whose cells these are; they may come from a transplant donor. Sequenced sample: blood, either unsorted or a sorted T cell fraction (not recorded which). The genes are TRBV4-1 and TRBJ1-2; TRBD1 matches at 7 bases. CDR3 coding DNA: TGCGCCAGCAGCGACCGGGACAGCTATGGCTACACCTTC. Protein sequence: CASSDRDSYGYTF.